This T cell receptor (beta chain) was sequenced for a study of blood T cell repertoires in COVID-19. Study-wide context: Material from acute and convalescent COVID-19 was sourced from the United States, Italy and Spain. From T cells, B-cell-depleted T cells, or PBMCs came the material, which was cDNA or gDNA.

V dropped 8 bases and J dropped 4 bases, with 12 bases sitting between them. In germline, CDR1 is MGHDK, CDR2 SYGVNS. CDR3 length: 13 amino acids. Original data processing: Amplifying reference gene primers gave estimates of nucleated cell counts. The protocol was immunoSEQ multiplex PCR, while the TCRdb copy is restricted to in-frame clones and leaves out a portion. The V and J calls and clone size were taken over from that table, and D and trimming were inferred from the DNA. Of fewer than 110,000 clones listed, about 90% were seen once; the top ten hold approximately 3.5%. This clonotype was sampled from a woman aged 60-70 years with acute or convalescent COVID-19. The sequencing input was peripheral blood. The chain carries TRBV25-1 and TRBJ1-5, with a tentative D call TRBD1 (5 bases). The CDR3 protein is CASGQAGNQPQHF. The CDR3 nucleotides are TGTGCCAGCGGCCAGGCAGGGAATCAGCCCCAGCATTTT.